These T cell receptor beta chains were read from a single sample in a study of metastatic and nonmetastatic thyroid tumors. TCRdb reanalyzed the PCR reads with MiXCR. This sample has roughly 59,000 clones, with about 16% found just once. The sequencing input was blood. The receptors derive from a male donor with papillary thyroid cancer or a benign thyroid nodule (not recorded which). Some clones in this sample may be carry-over from other donors' samples. The CDR3 runs from the conserved cysteine through the conserved F or W. The D gene is left open where the match is weak. Expanded clones get a size class; other rows say once, few or many, or leave the size out.

J | size | V | D | DNA | CDR3
TRBJ2-3 | many | TRBV27 | TRBD1 | TGTGCCAGCAGTCTGCTATGGGGACAGGGATTAGGCACAGATACGCAGTATTTT | CASSLLWGQGLGTDTQYF
TRBJ2-7 | . | TRBV30 | . | TGTGCCTGGAACCGATTCGGTCGGGCCGAGCAGTACTTC | CAWNRFGRAEQYF
TRBJ2-5 | many | TRBV9 | TRBD2 | TGTGCCAGCAGCTTAACCGGGGGGGGCGGGGAGACCCAGTACTTC | CASSLTGGGGETQYF
TRBJ2-5 | many | TRBV5-6 | . | TGTGCCAGCAGCGTCCGGGGTCGGGAGACCCAGTACTTC | CASSVRGRETQYF
TRBJ2-1 | many | TRBV7-9 | . | TGTGCCAGCAGCCTGTACAGGGCTCGGGAGCAGTTCTTC | CASSLYRAREQFF
TRBJ2-3 | many | TRBV28 | . | TGTGCCAGCAGTCTACGGGGCAGGGGAACAGATACGCAGTATTTT | CASSLRGRGTDTQYF
TRBJ1-3 | few | TRBV6-1 | . | TGTGCCAGCAGTGAAGCCGGGAGAACTTCTGGAAACACAATATATTTT | CASSEAGRTSGNTIYF
TRBJ2-4 | many | TRBV20-1 | TRBD1 | TGCAGTGCGTACAGGGGCGCCAAAAACATTCAGTACTTC | CSAYRGAKNIQYF
TRBJ1-1 | many | TRBV20-1 | . | TGCAGTGCCACCGGGGCAGATCCAAGCACTGAAGCTTTCTTT | CSATGADPSTEAFF
TRBJ2-2 | many | TRBV4-3 | TRBD2 | TGCGCCAGCAGCCAAGACAGCGGGACCGCGAACACCGGGGAGCTGTTTTTT | CASSQDSGTANTGELFF
TRBJ1-2 | . | TRBV24-1 | . | TGTGCCACCATTGACCACGGACAGTGTGGGAAAGGCGGCTACACCTTC | CATIDHGQCGKGGYTF
TRBJ2-1 | many | TRBV6-1 | . | TGTGCCAGCAGTCAGACTGAGTACAATGAGCAGTTCTTC | CASSQTEYNEQFF
TRBJ2-5 | many | TRBV30 | . | TGTGCCTGGGGGGATGGGGGTCAGGAGACCCAGTACTTC | CAWGDGGQETQYF
TRBJ1-5 | many | TRBV3-1 | . | TGTGCCAGCAGCCAAGCTCCAGGGGTGGGACAGCCCCAGCATTTT | CASSQAPGVGQPQHF
TRBJ2-1 | many | TRBV27 | . | TGTGCCAGCAGTTTAGGCGGGTCTTTGAACTTCAATGAGCAGTTCTTC | CASSLGGSLNFNEQFF
TRBJ1-1 | many | TRBV11-3 | . | TGTGCCAGCAGCTTAGTGTACCAGACATCCTCGTCGAACACTGAAGCTTTCTTT | CASSLVYQTSSSNTEAFF
TRBJ2-3 | . | TRBV20-1 | TRBD2 | TGCAGTGCTCCGCCCCTGGGGGGGGGGACAGATACGCAGTATTTT | CSAPPLGGGTDTQYF
TRBJ2-7 | many | TRBV6-1 | . | TGTGCCAGCACTCCCCCTAGGCCCCCCTACGAGCAGTACTTC | CASTPPRPPYEQYF
TRBJ2-1 | once | TRBV5-1 | TRBD2 | TGCGCCAGCAGCACTCAGGCCGGGACTAGCGGGGGGAATGAGCAGTTCTTC | CASSTQAGTSGGNEQFF
TRBJ1-6 | . | TRBV20-1 | TRBD1 | TGCAGTGCGCGGGACAGGGAATACTCACCCCTCCACTTT | CSARDREYSPLHF
TRBJ2-3 | many | TRBV19 | TRBD2 | TGTGCCAGCGCGGGGGGAGGTACCGGCACAGATACGCAGTATTTT | CASAGGGTGTDTQYF
TRBJ1-1 | many | TRBV28 | . | TGTGCCAGCCGGGACGCCTATGGGACTGAAGCTTTCTTT | CASRDAYGTEAFF
TRBJ2-6 | . | TRBV5-4 | . | TGTGCCAGCAGCTTGCTTACTCTCTCTGGGGCCAACGTCCTGACTTTC | CASSLLTLSGANVLTF
TRBJ2-1 | many | TRBV4-2 | TRBD2 | TGTGCCAGCAGCCAAGTCGCGGGGGGCAACAATGAGCAGTTCTTC | CASSQVAGGNNEQFF
TRBJ1-5 | many | TRBV19 | TRBD1 | TGTGCCAGTAGGGTCTCAGGGGGCGCAGGGCAGCCCCAGCATTTT | CASRVSGGAGQPQHF
TRBJ2-3 | many | TRBV3-1 | TRBD2 | TGTGCCAGCAGCCAAGAGCGCCTAGCGGGAGCAACAGATACGCAGTATTTT | CASSQERLAGATDTQYF
TRBJ1-1 | . | TRBV19 | . | TGTGCCAGTAGTATAGGGAATTGGTGGAACACTGAAGCCTTCTTT | CASSIGNWWNTEAFF
TRBJ1-1 | . | TRBV20-1 | . | TGCAGCGCTATATGGGACTGTAGAGCTTTCTTT | CSAIWDCRAFF
TRBJ2-1 | . | TRBV20-1 | TRBD1 | TGCAGTGCTAGAGGGGCCAGACAGGGGGTTTCCTACAATGAGCAGTTCTTC | CSARGARQGVSYNEQFF
TRBJ2-3 | many | TRBV6-2/TRBV6-3 | TRBD2 | TGTGCCAGCAGTTCATCTAGCGGGAGCACAGATACGCAGTATTTT | CASSSSSGSTDTQYF
TRBJ2-1 | few | TRBV4-1 | TRBD2 | TGCGCCAGCAGCCCGATAGCGGGAGTGTCCTACAATGAGCAGTTCTTC | CASSPIAGVSYNEQFF
TRBJ1-4 | many | TRBV9 | . | TGTGCCAGCAGCTCCGGACGGACATTGTCTAATGAAAAACTGTTTTTT | CASSSGRTLSNEKLFF
TRBJ2-2 | few | TRBV6-1 | TRBD2 | TGTGCCAGCAGTGTCTGGGCTAGCGGGAGCCCCGGGGAGCTGTTTTTT | CASSVWASGSPGELFF
TRBJ2-7 | . | TRBV2 | . | TGTACCAGCAGTGGGCGTCAGAGCTCCTACGAGCATTACTTC | CTSSGRQSSYEHYF
TRBJ2-2 | . | TRBV30 | TRBD2 | TGTGCCTGGAGTGTATGGGGCTCGCGGGGGTCGGGGGAGCTGTTTTTT | CAWSVWGSRGSGELFF
TRBJ1-6 | many | TRBV10-3 | . | TGTGCCATCAGTTCCGTGGATTCACCCCTCCACTTT | CAISSVDSPLHF
TRBJ1-2 | many | TRBV19 | . | TGTGCCAGTAGTATAGGAACGGGGTATGGCTACACCTTC | CASSIGTGYGYTF
TRBJ1-1 | once | TRBV7-2 | . | TGTGCCAGCAGCTTAGCCATGAACACTGAAGCTTTCTTT | CASSLAMNTEAFF
TRBJ2-3 | few | TRBV28 | TRBD2 | TGTGCCAGCAGATCAACTAGCGGGAAGTATACGCAGTATTTT | CASRSTSGKYTQYF
TRBJ1-1 | many | TRBV10-3 | . | TGTGCCATCAGCGAGACGGGGAACACTGAAGCTTTCTTT | CAISETGNTEAFF
TRBJ1-2 | many | TRBV9 | TRBD1 | TGTGCCAGCAGCAGAACAGGGGGCGCGGCTGGCTACACCTTC | CASSRTGGAAGYTF
TRBJ1-1 | many | TRBV15 | . | TGTGCCACCAGCAGACGAGAGACTGAAGCTTTCTTT | CATSRRETEAFF
TRBJ2-1 | many | TRBV20-1 | TRBD2 | TGCAGTGCTAACAAGGGACTAGCGGGAGTCGGCGAGCAGTTCTTC | CSANKGLAGVGEQFF
TRBJ2-3 | . | TRBV6-1 | . | TGTGCCCACGCGCTGGGGGAGCATGATACGCAGTATTTT | CAHALGEHDTQYF
TRBJ2-1 | many | TRBV29-1 | . | TGCAGCGTTGAAGGGAGGCGTGCGTACAATGAGCAGTTCTTC | CSVEGRRAYNEQFF
TRBJ1-4 | many | TRBV18 | . | TGTGCCAGCTCCCCCAACAGGGAGGCCTATGAAAAACTGTTTTTT | CASSPNREAYEKLFF
TRBJ2-1 | many | TRBV7-6 | TRBD2 | TGTGCCAGCAGCCGCACCCGCGGGAGTAACAATGAGCAGTTCTTC | CASSRTRGSNNEQFF
TRBJ1-5 | many | TRBV2 | . | TGTGCCAGCACCATAGAGAGGGGCAATCAGCCCCAGCATTTT | CASTIERGNQPQHF
TRBJ1-5 | many | TRBV28 | . | TGTGCCAGCAGTTTAACCCGGAACAGGCGACAACCCTATAGCAATCAGCCCCAGCATTTT | CASSLTRNRRQPYSNQPQHF
TRBJ2-1 | many | TRBV20-1 | . | TGCAGTGCCCCCCCTTTGCGATCGGGGGGCTCGGTCTTC | CSAPPLRSGGSVF
TRBJ1-4 | . | TRBV15 | . | TGTGCCGGTACATCTAATGAAAGACTGTTTTTT | CAGTSNERLFF
TRBJ1-6 | many | TRBV28 | . | TGTGCCAGCACCCCCCAGGTTAGGAGAGACTCACCCCTCCACTTT | CASTPQVRRDSPLHF
TRBJ2-1 | many | TRBV3-1 | TRBD2 | TGTGCCAGCAGCCAACCGGGACTAGCGGGATTCAATGAGCAGTTCTTC | CASSQPGLAGFNEQFF